This T cell receptor (beta chain) was documented in a study of blood T cell repertoires in COVID-19. TCRdb's copy holds only in-frame clones and misses some; the assay was immunoSEQ multiplex PCR. Here the sample spans 200,000 to 250,000 clones, about 86% being singletons. Trimming took off 0 bases at V and 2 bases at J, with 13 bases between the two ends. The CDR3 is 16 residues long. Per the germline V gene, CDR1 is SGHRS and CDR2 is YFSETQ. The V gene is TRBV5-1, the J gene TRBJ2-3; TRBD2 might be the D (6 bases). The sequenced sample consisted of peripheral blood. The receptor comes from a woman aged 55-70 years with acute or convalescent COVID-19. The CDR3 is CASSLGSGLNTDTQYF. Here the CDR3 DNA reads TGCGCCAGCAGCTTGGGGTCGGGACTTAACACAGATACGCAGTATTTT.